Shown below are 26 T cell receptor beta chains from a single sample sequenced in a study of blood T cells in healthy people across ages. Using a J-beta primer mix together with a sample-barcoded 5' primer, a second PCR was run for roughly 6 to 11 cycles. TCRdb reanalysed the 5' RACE reads using MiXCR and keeps one entry per CDR3 protein. The sample includes 380,000 or so distinct CDR3 sequences, 50% to 60% of them seen just once. Source material: blood. The origin of the receptors is a man aged 55-75 years in good health.

The sample holds a few counts of this clonotype. J is TRBJ2-5 and V is TRBV12-3 or TRBV12-4, with a possible D match to TRBD2 (6 bases). The CDR3 contains 14 residues. The germline V and J ends were trimmed by 2 bases and 5 bases, with 12 bases remaining between them. DNA of the CDR3: TGTGCCAGCAGTTTATCAGGGACTGCGGAGACCCAGTACTTC. Its protein is CASSLSGTAETQYF.

This clonotype was found once. This rearrangement joins TRBV20-1 to TRBJ1-6; 7 nucleotides line up with TRBD1. With 1 base clipped from V and 8 bases from J, the junction kept 17 bases outside the gene matches. The germline CDR1 and CDR2 sequences are DFQATT and SNEGSKA (reference sequence). This CDR3 has 18 residues. The CDR3 region has the DNA TGCAGTGCTAGAGCCCCGGGGGGACGGACAGGAGTTTATTCACCCCTCCACTTT. Translated: CSARAPGGRTGVYSPLHF.

The chain has TRBV7-9 and TRBJ2-7; D ambiguous. The DNA end is more similar to TRBJ2-5, so the J call may be wrong. There are 13 residues in the CDR3. CDR1 and CDR2 (germline): SEHNR, FQNEAQ (reference sequence). CDR3 in amino acids: CASSVGIRETQYF. The DNA of the CDR3 is TGTGCCAGCAGCGTGGGCATCCGGGAGACCCAGTACTTC.

The sample holds one count of this clonotype. Relative to the germline gene, one junction end is altered; a read error may explain this. The chain links TRBV12-3 or TRBV12-4 to TRBJ2-7, with D perhaps matching TRBD1 (5 bases). This CDR3 has 14 residues. The CDR3 here is CASRLVQGSYEQYF. CDR3 sequence (DNA): TGTGCCAGCAGGTTAGTTCAGGGTAGCTACGAGCAGTACTTC.

This chain uses TRBV20-1 with TRBJ2-5; tentative D call: TRBD2 (5 bases). CDR3 length: 14 amino acids. V dropped 2 bases and J dropped 11 bases, with 21 bases sitting between them. Germline lookup yields CDR1 DFQATT and CDR2 SNEGSKA (reference sequence). The DNA of the CDR3 is TGCAGTGCTAGAATGGCGGGCCCCCACAATGAGCAGTACTTC. It specifies CSARMAGPHNEQYF.

The chain carries TRBV12-3 or TRBV12-4 and TRBJ2-1; the D is unclear. V lost 1 base to trimming and J lost 2 bases, with 6 bases between them. The CDR3 has 14 residues. CDR3 nucleotides: TGTGCCAGCAGTTTAGGAGGTACCTACAATGAGCAGTTCTTC. It is translated as CASSLGGTYNEQFF.

The rearrangement joins TRBV7-6 to TRBJ2-3, with D possibly matching TRBD2 (5 bases). Per the germline V gene, CDR1 is SGHVS and CDR2 is FNYEAQ. The V and J ends lost 1 base and 0 bases respectively, with 23 bases between them. This CDR3 has 20 residues. The CDR3 DNA sequence: TGTGCCAGCAGCTTAGATATGGCGGGCCTCCAGGCTGTGAGCACAGATACGCAGTATTTT. This gives the protein CASSLDMAGLQAVSTDTQYF.

This clonotype was seen a few times. The chain uses TRBV20-1 and TRBJ2-1; D is possibly TRBD1 or TRBD2 (6 bases each). The CDR3 spans 15 residues. Germline CDR1 is DFQATT and CDR2 is SNEGSKA (reference sequence). Between the trimmed V and J ends, which lost 0 bases and 5 bases, there was a span of 14 bases. The chain's CDR3 is CSARDGGGTNNEQFF. DNA for the CDR3: TGCAGTGCTAGAGATGGAGGGGGTACGAACAATGAGCAGTTCTTC.

This clonotype was seen many times. The chain recombines TRBV6-2 or TRBV6-3 with TRBJ2-7; no clear D gene. Trimming removed 7 bases from V and 2 bases from J, with 15 bases in between. The CDR3 loop spans 14 amino acids. The germline CDR1 and CDR2 sequences are MNHEY and SVGEGT. The CDR3 coding sequence is TGTGCCAGCAACCGTATGGGCACAGCCTACGAGCAGTACTTC. Translated: CASNRMGTAYEQYF.

The chain combines TRBV5-1 with TRBJ2-7, with D uncertain. The CDR3 loop spans 18 amino acids. The V and J ends lost 1 base and 3 bases respectively, with 23 bases between them. Germline CDR1 SGHRS, CDR2 YFSETQ. Here the CDR3 reads CASSLRPDTSRANYEQYF. CDR3 sequence (DNA): TGCGCCAGCAGCTTGCGGCCCGACACTTCGAGAGCTAACTACGAGCAGTACTTC. Based on the CDR3 plus reference TRBV5-1 and TRBJ2-7, the full variable domain is KAGVTQTPRYLIKTRGQQVTLSCSPISGHRSVSWYQQTPGQGLQFLFEYFSETQRNKGNFPGRFSGRQFSNSRSEMNVSTLELGDSALYLCASSLRPDTSRANYEQYFGPGTRLTVT.

The chain has TRBV6-6 and TRBJ2-1; 16 bases align to TRBD2. CDR1 and CDR2 from the germline V gene are MNHNY and SVGAGI (reference sequence). Trimming at V came to 6 bases and at J to 9 bases, leaving 5 bases not matched to a gene. This CDR3 spans 15 amino acids. CDR3 region: CASRGLAGGRGEQFF. Written as DNA, the CDR3 is TGTGCCAGCAGGGGACTAGCGGGAGGGCGGGGTGAGCAGTTCTTC.

In its sample, this clonotype was seen once. This chain uses TRBV6-5 with TRBJ1-1; no firm D call. Trimming pared 4 bases from V and 1 base from J, leaving 10 bases between. The germline CDR1 and CDR2 sequences are MNHEY and SVGAGI. This CDR3 region has 14 residues. The CDR3 is CASSSPGENTEAFF. CDR3 sequence (DNA): TGTGCCAGCAGTTCCCCCGGCGAGAACACTGAAGCTTTCTTT.

V is TRBV10-3 and J is TRBJ2-5; D call uncertain. The V and J ends lost 10 bases and 5 bases respectively, with 20 bases between them. The CDR3 length is 14 residues. Per the germline V gene, CDR1 is ENHRY and CDR2 is SYGVKD. CDR3 sequence (DNA): TGTGCCACCGGCCCACAGAGAGGTGATGAGACCCAGTACTTC. Encoded protein: CATGPQRGDETQYF.

This chain joins TRBV7-2 and TRBJ2-1, with 9 bases identical to TRBD2. Per germline, CDR1 SGHTA and CDR2 FQGNSA. CDR3 length: 15 residues. Losses at the gene ends were 5 bases for V and 8 bases for J; bases not matched to a gene: 10. The CDR3 DNA sequence: TGTGCCAGCAGCGCGACTAGCGGATTCGGAGATGAGCAGTTCTTC. It encodes CASSATSGFGDEQFF.

This clonotype has only a few counts. The chain joins TRBV6-5 to TRBJ2-5; no definite D call. Trimming shortened V by 5 bases and J by 2 bases, and 15 bases separated the two germline ends. The CDR3 length is 15 residues. The V gene's germline CDR1 is MNHEY and CDR2 SVGAGI. The CDR3 loop reads CASSPPAPAQETQYF. DNA for the CDR3: TGTGCCAGCAGTCCCCCCGCCCCCGCTCAAGAGACCCAGTACTTC.

V is TRBV27 and J is TRBJ1-1, with TRBD1 identical over 9 bases. The CDR3 extends over 15 amino acids. The V gene end was trimmed by 3 bases and the J gene end by 5 bases; junction bases not matched to a gene: 7. Germline CDR1 is MNHEY and CDR2 is SMNVEV (reference sequence). CDR3 region: CASSFTTGGSTEAFF. In DNA, the CDR3 is TGTGCCAGCAGTTTCACGACAGGGGGAAGTACTGAAGCTTTCTTT.

This chain connects TRBV20-1 to TRBJ2-1; 14 positions agree with TRBD2. The V gene end was trimmed by 1 base and the J gene end by 12 bases; junction bases not matched to a gene: 8. The CDR3 is 15 amino acids. Germline V gives CDR1 DFQATT, CDR2 SNEGSKA (reference sequence). The CDR3 loop reads CSARGLAGGLKGQFF. For the CDR3, the DNA is TGCAGTGCTAGAGGACTAGCGGGGGGGTTGAAGGGGCAGTTCTTC.

CDR3: CASSLVTLAEETQYF. In nucleotides, the CDR3 is TGTGCCAGCAGCTTAGTTACGCTCGCAGAGGAGACCCAGTACTTC. V is TRBV7-9 and J is TRBJ2-7; no definite D call. The end of the DNA is better explained by TRBJ2-5, so the J call may be wrong. CDR1 SEHNR and CDR2 FQNEAQ come from the germline V gene (reference sequence). The CDR3 is 15 amino acids.

The chain is built from TRBV25-1 and TRBJ2-7; D ambiguous. The J call is in doubt because the DNA end fits TRBJ2-5 better. Germline V gene data show CDR1 as MGHDK and CDR2 as SYGVNS. The CDR3 length is 15 residues. The CDR3: CASSERHSYQETQYF. The CDR3 coding sequence is TGTGCCAGCAGTGAAAGACACTCGTACCAAGAGACCCAGTACTTC.

The J gene is TRBJ1-4, the V gene TRBV12-3 or TRBV12-4, with D uncertain. CDR3 length equals 16 residues. V was pared by 3 bases and J by 2 bases, with 13 bases between. This chain's CDR3 is CASSFQQMATNEKLFF. As DNA, the CDR3 is TGTGCCAGCAGTTTTCAACAGATGGCTACTAATGAAAAACTGTTTTTT.

This clonotype occurred many times. The chain has TRBV20-1 and TRBJ2-3, with 11 bases lining up with TRBD2. J was trimmed by 0 bases and V by 5 bases; bases with no gene match: 4. The CDR3 totals 15 residues. Germline V gene data show CDR1 as DFQATT and CDR2 as SNEGSKA (reference sequence). CDR3 amino acids: CSAPGLAVSTDTQYF. The CDR3 DNA sequence: TGCAGTGCTCCGGGACTAGCGGTTAGCACAGATACGCAGTATTTT.

The chain recombines TRBV7-2 with TRBJ1-1, with TRBD1 as a possible D gene (6 bases). V was trimmed by 4 bases and J by 5 bases, leaving 17 bases between them. Germline CDR1 reads SGHTA; CDR2 reads FQGNSA. This CDR3 is 15 amino acids long. The CDR3 protein is CASSSDRHRATEAFF. CDR3 sequence (DNA): TGTGCCAGCAGCTCAGACCGCCACAGGGCAACTGAAGCTTTCTTT.

V usage is TRBV11-1 and J usage is TRBJ2-5; no clear D gene. Between the trimmed V and J ends, which lost 0 bases and 5 bases, there was a span of 13 bases. The CDR3 extends over 15 amino acids. Germline CDR1 SGHAT, CDR2 FQDESV (reference sequence). DNA for the CDR3: TGTGCCAGCAGCTTAGCGAACTCTCTTAAGGAGACCCAGTACTTC. Its protein product is CASSLANSLKETQYF.

This clonotype has a single count. The CDR3 reads CASSGPGTSLYEQYF. CDR3 nucleotide sequence: TGTGCCAGCAGTGGCCCCGGGACTAGTCTCTACGAGCAGTACTTC. V is TRBV27 and J is TRBJ2-1, with TRBD2 matching 8 bases. The DNA end favors TRBJ2-7, so the J call may be wrong. The CDR3 spans 15 residues. CDR1 is MNHEY, CDR2 SMNVEV, per germline (reference sequence).

J is TRBJ2-2 and V is TRBV29-1; no definite D call. This CDR3 has 13 amino acids. V was shortened by 0 bases and J by 3 bases, with 5 bases between the two germline ends. The germline CDR1 and CDR2 sequences are SQVTM and ANQGSEA. The chain's CDR3 is CSVEEGYTGELFF. Written as DNA, the CDR3 is TGCAGCGTTGAAGAGGGGTACACCGGGGAGCTGTTTTTT.

This clonotype showed up just a few times. The V call is TRBV4-2, the J call TRBJ2-3, with 7 bases lining up with TRBD2. CDR1 is LGHNA and CDR2 is YNFKEQ in the germline V gene. The CDR3 covers 16 residues. V shed 4 bases and J 0 bases; nucleotides not matched to a gene: 7. The CDR3 DNA reads TGTGCCAGCAGCCGAGATGGGGGGGGGAGCACAGATACGCAGTATTTT. It yields the protein CASSRDGGGSTDTQYF.